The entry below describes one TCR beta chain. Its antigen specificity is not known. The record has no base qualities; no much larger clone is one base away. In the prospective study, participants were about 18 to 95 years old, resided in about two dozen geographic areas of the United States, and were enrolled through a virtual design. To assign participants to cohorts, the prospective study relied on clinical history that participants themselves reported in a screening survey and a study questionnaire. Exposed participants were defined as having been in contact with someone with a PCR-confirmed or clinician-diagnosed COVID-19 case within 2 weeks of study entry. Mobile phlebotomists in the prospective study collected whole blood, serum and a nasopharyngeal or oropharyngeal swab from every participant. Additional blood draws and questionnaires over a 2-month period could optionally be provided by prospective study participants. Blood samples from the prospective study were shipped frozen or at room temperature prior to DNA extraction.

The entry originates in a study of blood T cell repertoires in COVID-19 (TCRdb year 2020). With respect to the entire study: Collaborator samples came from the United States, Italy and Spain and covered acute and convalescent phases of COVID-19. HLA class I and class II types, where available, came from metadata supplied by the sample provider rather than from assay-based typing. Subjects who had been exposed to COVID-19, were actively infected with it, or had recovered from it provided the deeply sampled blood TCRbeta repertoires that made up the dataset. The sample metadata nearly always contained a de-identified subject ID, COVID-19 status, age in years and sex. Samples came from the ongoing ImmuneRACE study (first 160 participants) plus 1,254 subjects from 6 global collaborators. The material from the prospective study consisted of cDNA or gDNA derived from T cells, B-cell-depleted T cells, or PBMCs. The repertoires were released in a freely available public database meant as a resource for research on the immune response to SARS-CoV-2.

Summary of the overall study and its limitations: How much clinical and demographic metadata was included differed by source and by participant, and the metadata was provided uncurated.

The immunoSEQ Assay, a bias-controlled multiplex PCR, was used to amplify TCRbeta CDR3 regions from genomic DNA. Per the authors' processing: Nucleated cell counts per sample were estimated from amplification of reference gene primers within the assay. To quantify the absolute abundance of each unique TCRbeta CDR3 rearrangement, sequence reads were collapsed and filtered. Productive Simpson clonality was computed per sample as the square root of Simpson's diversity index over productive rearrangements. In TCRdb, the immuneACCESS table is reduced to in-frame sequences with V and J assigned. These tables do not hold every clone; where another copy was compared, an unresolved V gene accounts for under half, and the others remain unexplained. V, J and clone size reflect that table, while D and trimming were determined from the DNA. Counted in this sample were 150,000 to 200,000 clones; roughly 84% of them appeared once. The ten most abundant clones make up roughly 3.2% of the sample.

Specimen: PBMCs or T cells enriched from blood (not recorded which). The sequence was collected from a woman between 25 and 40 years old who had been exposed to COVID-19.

The CDR3 amino acid sequence is: CASSIDRDSSLAFF. The sequenced DNA is TGTGCCAGTAGTATAGATCGGGATAGCTCTCTAGCTTTCTTT. The chain employs TRBV19 and TRBJ1-1; the D gene cannot be named for sure. Per the germline V gene (reference sequence), LNHDA is the CDR1 and SQIVND is the CDR2. The germline ends are 15 bases apart after V is trimmed by 0 bases and J by 10 bases. There are 14 amino acids in the CDR3, from cysteine to phenylalanine inclusive. Only the CDR3 portion is preserved as DNA: 42 bases, with reading frame beginning at the first base. The CDR3, completed at both ends by the reference TRBV19 and TRBJ1-1 genes, gives the full variable domain DGGITQSPKYLFRKEGQNVTLSCEQNLNHDAMYWYRQDPGQGLRLIYYSQIVNDFQKGDIAEGYSVSREKKESFPLTVTSAQKNPTAFYLCASSIDRDSSLAFFGQGTRLTVV.